This entry is about one T cell receptor (beta chain). This record comes from a study of blood T cell repertoires in COVID-19. About the study: The cDNA or gDNA used as material had been derived from T cells, B-cell-depleted T cells, or PBMCs.

CDR1 and CDR2 (germline): SGDLS, YYNGEE. The CDR3 loop spans 16 amino acids. Unmatched junction bases numbered 4, after V lost 0 bases and J lost 2 bases. Measured with immunoSEQ multiplex PCR; TCRdb has only the in-frame clones, and not every one. The table records 200,000 to 250,000 clones, around 86% of them present only once. The sequence came from a woman in her 70s with COVID-19, enrolled during active disease. The chain couples TRBV9 to TRBJ1-3; 8 bases align to TRBD1. The sequenced material came from peripheral blood. DNA for the CDR3: TGTGCCAGCAGCGTAGGGGGGACAGGACCTGGAAACACCATATATTTT. The encoded protein is CASSVGGTGPGNTIYF.